The sample holds many counts of the clone carrying this T cell receptor beta chain. The ends were cut back, 5 bases at V and 2 bases at J, with 7 bases in the middle. The germline V gene has CDR1 SGHTA and CDR2 FQGNSA. The CDR3 has 12 residues. MiXCR, applied by TCRdb to the 5' RACE reads, yields one record per CDR3 protein. In the table there are some 60,000 distinct CDR3 sequences, 2% to 3% of which are singletons. The record originates from a study of neurological immune-mediated disorders. The clonotype originates from a man in his fifties or sixties with multiple sclerosis. The chain couples TRBV7-2 to TRBJ2-7; D is possibly TRBD1 (5 bases). The sequenced sample was PBMCs. This CDR3 is CASSATAYEQYF. Here the CDR3 DNA reads TGTGCCAGCAGCGCGACAGCCTACGAGCAGTACTTC.